Listed here are 2 T cell receptor beta chains from one sample, sequenced in a study of cytomegalovirus exposure and HLA in healthy donors. The PCR was carried out with 60 Vbeta primers and 13 Jbeta primers. Assay: immunoSEQ multiplex PCR; the TCRdb copy retains only in-frame clones and omits some. The sample holds 200,000 to 250,000 clones, 85% to 90% seen once. The sample consisted of PBMCs. The receptors come from a woman between 18 and 29 years old in good health and CMV-seronegative.

Turning to this clone: The junction and the germline gene differ at one end; a read error may be behind it. The chain employs TRBV7-9 and TRBJ2-7, with a tentative D call TRBD2 (5 bases). Per the germline V gene, CDR1 is SEHNR and CDR2 is FQNEAQ (reference sequence). CDR3 size: 12 residues. CDR3 in amino acids: CSSSLASNEQYF. As DNA, the CDR3 is TGTTCCAGCAGCTTAGCTAGCAACGAGCAGTACTTC. The variable domain in full, completed from reference TRBV7-9 and TRBJ2-7, reads DTGVSQNPRHKITKRGQNVTFRCDPISEHNRLYWYRQTLGQGPEFLTYFQNEAQLEKSRLLSDRFSAERPKGSFSTLEIQRTEQGDSAMYLCSSSLASNEQYFGPGTRLTVT.

This clone has a single count. The rearrangement links TRBV6-6 to TRBJ2-3; 10 bases are shared with TRBD1. This CDR3 comprises 15 residues. The V gene's germline CDR1 is MNHNY and CDR2 SVGAGI (reference sequence). V dropped 7 bases and J dropped 4; count of bases not matched to a gene: 8. CDR3 in amino acids: CASTRDRGPPDTQYF. CDR3 nucleotide sequence: TGTGCCAGCACGAGGGACAGGGGTCCCCCAGATACGCAGTATTTT.